This T cell receptor beta chain originates from a study of human T cells and chemical hapten exposure. Trimming cost V 3 bases and J 4 bases; bases outside gene matches: 10. From germline, CDR1 is MGHDK and CDR2 SYGVNS. The CDR3 consists of 16 residues. One entry per CDR3 protein, called by TCRdb with MiXCR from the RACE reads. The data show about 180,000 distinct CDR3 sequences, with nearly 30% seen just once and about 2.8% held by the top ten. Time point in this sample: pre-sensitization, week 0. The sample's treatment: therapeutic diphenylcyclopropenone sensitization with weekly scalp DPC. Patch tests were applied only after blood draws. Total RNA was isolated from unfractionated whole blood.

The specimen comprised whole blood, sampled in connection with sensitization to the hapten diphenylcyclopropenone (DPC). The chain joins TRBV25-1 to TRBJ1-1; 8 bases line up with TRBD1. The receptor comes from a woman in her 30s with alopecia areata. Some clones in this sample may be carry-over from other donors' samples. The CDR3, as DNA: TGTGCCAGCAGTGACCCCACGACAGGGGAGGGCACTGAAGCTTTCTTT. This translates into CASSDPTTGEGTEAFF.